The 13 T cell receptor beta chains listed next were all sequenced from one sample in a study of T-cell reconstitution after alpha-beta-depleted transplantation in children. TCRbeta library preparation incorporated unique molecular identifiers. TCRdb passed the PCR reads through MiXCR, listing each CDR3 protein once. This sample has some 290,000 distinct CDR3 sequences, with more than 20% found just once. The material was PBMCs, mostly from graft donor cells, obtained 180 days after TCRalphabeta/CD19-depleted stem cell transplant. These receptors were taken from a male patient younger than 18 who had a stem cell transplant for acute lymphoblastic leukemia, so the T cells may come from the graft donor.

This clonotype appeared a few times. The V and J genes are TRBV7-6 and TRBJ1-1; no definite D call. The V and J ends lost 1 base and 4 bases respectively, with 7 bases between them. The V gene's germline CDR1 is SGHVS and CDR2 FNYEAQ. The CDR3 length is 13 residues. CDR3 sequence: CASSLGVTTEAFF. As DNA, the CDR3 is TGTGCCAGCAGCTTAGGGGTTACCACTGAAGCTTTCTTT.

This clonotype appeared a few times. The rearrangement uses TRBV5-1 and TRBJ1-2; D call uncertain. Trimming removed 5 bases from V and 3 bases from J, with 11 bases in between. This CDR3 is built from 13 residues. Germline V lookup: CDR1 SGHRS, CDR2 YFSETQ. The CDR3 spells CASSRSPHYGYTF. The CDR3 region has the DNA TGCGCCAGCAGTCGCTCGCCACACTATGGCTACACCTTC.

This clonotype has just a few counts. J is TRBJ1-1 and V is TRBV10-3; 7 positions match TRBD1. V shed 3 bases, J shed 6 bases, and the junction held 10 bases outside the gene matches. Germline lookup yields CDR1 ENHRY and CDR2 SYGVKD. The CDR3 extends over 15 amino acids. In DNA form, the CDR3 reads TGTGCCATCAGTGACCCAAACAGGGGCGCCTCTGAAGCTTTCTTT. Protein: CAISDPNRGASEAFF.

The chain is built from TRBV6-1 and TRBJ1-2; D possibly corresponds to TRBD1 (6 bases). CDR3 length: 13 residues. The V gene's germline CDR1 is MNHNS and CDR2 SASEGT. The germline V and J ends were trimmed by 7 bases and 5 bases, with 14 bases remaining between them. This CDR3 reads CASKEGGLYGYTF. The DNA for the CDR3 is TGTGCCAGCAAGGAAGGGGGTTTGTATGGCTACACCTTC.

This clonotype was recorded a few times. The CDR3, as DNA: TGCGCCAGCAGCTATGGACCGATTACAGATACGCAGTATTTT. It is translated as CASSYGPITDTQYF. The gene calls are TRBV5-1 and TRBJ2-3; no clear D gene. V was cut by 3 bases and J by 3 bases, with 11 bases left in between. Per germline, CDR1 SGHRS and CDR2 YFSETQ. This CDR3 has 14 amino acids.

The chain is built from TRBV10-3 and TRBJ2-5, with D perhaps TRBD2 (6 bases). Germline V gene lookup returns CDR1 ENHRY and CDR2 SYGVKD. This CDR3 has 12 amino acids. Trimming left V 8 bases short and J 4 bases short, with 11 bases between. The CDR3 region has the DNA TGTGCCATCGGAGGGAAGGGAGAGACCCAGTACTTC. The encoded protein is CAIGGKGETQYF.

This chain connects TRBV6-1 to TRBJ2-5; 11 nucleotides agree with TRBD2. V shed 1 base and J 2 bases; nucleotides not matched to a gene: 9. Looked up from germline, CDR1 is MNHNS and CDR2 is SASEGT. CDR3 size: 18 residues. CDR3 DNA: TGTGCCAGCAGTGAAGGGGAGATAGCGGGAGGGTTTCAAGAGACCCAGTACTTC. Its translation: CASSEGEIAGGFQETQYF.

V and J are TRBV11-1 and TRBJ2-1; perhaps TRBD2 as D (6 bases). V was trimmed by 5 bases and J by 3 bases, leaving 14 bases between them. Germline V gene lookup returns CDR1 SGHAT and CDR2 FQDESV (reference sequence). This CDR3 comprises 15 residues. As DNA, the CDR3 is TGTGCCAGCAGCCGTTGGGAGGAGGGCTACAATGAGCAGTTCTTC. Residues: CASSRWEEGYNEQFF.

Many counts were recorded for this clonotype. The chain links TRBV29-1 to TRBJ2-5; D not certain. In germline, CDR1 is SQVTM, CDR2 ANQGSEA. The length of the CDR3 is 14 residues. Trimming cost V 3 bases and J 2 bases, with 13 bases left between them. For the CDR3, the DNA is TGCAGCGTTGACCCGATGATGGATCAAGAGACCCAGTACTTC. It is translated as CSVDPMMDQETQYF.

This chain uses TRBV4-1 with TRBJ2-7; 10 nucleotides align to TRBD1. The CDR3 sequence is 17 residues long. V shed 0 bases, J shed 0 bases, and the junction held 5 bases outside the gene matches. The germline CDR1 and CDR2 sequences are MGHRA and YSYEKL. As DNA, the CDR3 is TGCGCCAGCAGCCAAGAGTACCGGACAGGGGGCTCCTACGAGCAGTACTTC. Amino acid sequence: CASSQEYRTGGSYEQYF.

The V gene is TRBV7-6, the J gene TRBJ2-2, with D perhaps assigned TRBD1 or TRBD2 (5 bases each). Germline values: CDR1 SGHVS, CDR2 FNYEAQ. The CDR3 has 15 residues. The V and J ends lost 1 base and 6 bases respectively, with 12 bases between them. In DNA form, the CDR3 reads TGTGCCAGCAGCTTAGTGGGACGGCGACCCGGGGAGCTGTTTTTT. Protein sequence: CASSLVGRRPGELFF.

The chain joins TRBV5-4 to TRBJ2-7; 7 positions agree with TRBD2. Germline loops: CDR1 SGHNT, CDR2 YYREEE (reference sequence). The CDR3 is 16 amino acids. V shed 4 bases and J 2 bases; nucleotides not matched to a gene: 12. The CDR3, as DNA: TGTGCCAGCAGCCTTGACCGGGCGGGAGAGGCCTACGAGCAGTACTTC. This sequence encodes CASSLDRAGEAYEQYF.

CDR3: CASSQDAGAKQAFF. The CDR3 DNA reads as TGTGCCAGCAGCCAAGACGCAGGGGCCAAGCAAGCTTTCTTT. The chain employs TRBV7-2 and TRBJ1-1; a weak D match, TRBD1 (6 bases). CDR3 length: 14 amino acids. V lost 5 bases, J lost 9 bases, and 19 bases lay in between. Germline V CDR1 and CDR2: SGHTA, FQGNSA.